Detailed here is one T cell receptor beta chain. Its recognized antigen is unknown. Base qualities were left out, and no much larger clone turns up one base away. Collaborating institutions collected whole blood in K2EDTA tubes following their own protocols. For TCRbeta analysis, collaborators shipped samples as frozen whole blood, isolated PBMCs, or DNA extracted from either of those sample types. As encoded in the germline V gene, CDR1 is SGHVS while CDR2 is FQNEAQ. The germline V end is reduced by 5 bases and the J end by 1 base; junction bases left unmatched: 9. The CDR3 starts with the cysteine, ends with the phenylalanine, and has 17 residues. The retained sequence is limited to the CDR3, 51 bases, with the frame set at the first base. This sample is part of a study of blood T cell repertoires in COVID-19 (TCRdb year 2020). Background for the entire study: Samples covering the acute and convalescent phases of COVID-19 were provided by collaborators in the United States, Italy and Spain. The prospective study material was composed of cDNA or gDNA derived from T cells, B-cell-depleted T cells, or PBMCs. Samples were obtained from the ongoing ImmuneRACE study (first 160 participants) and from some 1,300 subjects provided by 6 global collaborators. Where HLA class I and class II types were available, the types were taken from metadata supplied by the sample provider, not from assay-based typing. The repertoires were released in a freely available public database meant as a resource for research on the immune response to SARS-CoV-2. Deeply sampled blood TCRbeta repertoires from subjects exposed to, actively infected with, or recovered from COVID-19 were included in the dataset. A de-identified subject ID, COVID-19 status, age in years and sex were almost always included in the sample metadata.

Study-wide findings and limitations: The quantity of clinical and demographic metadata differed by source and by participant and was supplied without curation.

The immunoSEQ Assay, a bias-controlled multiplex PCR, was used to amplify TCRbeta CDR3 regions from genomic DNA. As for the authors' bioinformatics: The number of nucleated cells in each sample was estimated from the amplification of reference gene primers within the assay. Sequence reads were collapsed and filtered to measure the absolute abundance of every unique TCRbeta CDR3 rearrangement. For each sample, productive Simpson clonality was calculated by taking the square root of Simpson's diversity index across productive rearrangements. TCRdb obtained this table from immuneACCESS and retained in-frame rearrangements with V and J assigned. These tables miss some clones; where compared with another copy, unresolved V genes account for less than half of the shortfall, and the remainder is unexplained. The V and J calls and the clone size are those of that table, but D and trimming were determined from the DNA. The sample table holds 190,000 or so clones, of which approximately 80% were seen once. 6% to 8% of the sample goes to the ten largest clones.

This clonotype originated in a human donor with acute or convalescent COVID-19. The donor label of this sample is uncertain. The chain is assembled from TRBV7-8 and TRBJ2-2, with 8 bases aligning to TRBD1. Sequenced material: peripheral blood. CDR3 loop: CASSPMGTGLNTGELFF. In nucleotides, the sequence is TGTGCCAGCAGCCCTATGGGGACAGGCCTGAACACCGGGGAGCTGTTTTTT.